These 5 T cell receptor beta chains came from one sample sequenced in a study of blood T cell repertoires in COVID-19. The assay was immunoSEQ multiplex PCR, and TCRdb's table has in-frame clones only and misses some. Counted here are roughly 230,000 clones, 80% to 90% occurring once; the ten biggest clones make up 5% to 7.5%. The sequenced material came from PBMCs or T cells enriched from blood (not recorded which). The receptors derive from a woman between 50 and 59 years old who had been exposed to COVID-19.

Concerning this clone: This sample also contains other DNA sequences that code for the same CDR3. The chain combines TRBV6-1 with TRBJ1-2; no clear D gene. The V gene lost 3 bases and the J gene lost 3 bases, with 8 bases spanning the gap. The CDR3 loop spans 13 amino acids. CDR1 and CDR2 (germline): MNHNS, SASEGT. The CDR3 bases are TGTGCCAGCAGTGAGGGCAGTTACTATGGCTACACCTTC. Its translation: CASSEGSYYGYTF.

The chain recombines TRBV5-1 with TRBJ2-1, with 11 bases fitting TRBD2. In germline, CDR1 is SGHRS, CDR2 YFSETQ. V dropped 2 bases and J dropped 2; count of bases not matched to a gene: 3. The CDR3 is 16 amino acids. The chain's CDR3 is CASSFLTSGAYNEQFF. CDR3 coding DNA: TGCGCCAGCAGCTTCTTGACTAGCGGGGCCTACAATGAGCAGTTCTTC. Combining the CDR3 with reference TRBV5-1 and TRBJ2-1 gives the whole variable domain KAGVTQTPRYLIKTRGQQVTLSCSPISGHRSVSWYQQTPGQGLQFLFEYFSETQRNKGNFPGRFSGRQFSNSRSEMNVSTLELGDSALYLCASSFLTSGAYNEQFFGPGTRLTVL.

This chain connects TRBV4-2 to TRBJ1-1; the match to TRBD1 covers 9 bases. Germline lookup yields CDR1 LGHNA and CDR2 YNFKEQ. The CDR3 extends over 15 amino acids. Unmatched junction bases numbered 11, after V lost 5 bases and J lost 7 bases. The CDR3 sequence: CASSSPGQGLGEAFF. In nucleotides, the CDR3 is TGTGCCAGCAGCAGTCCGGGACAGGGCCTAGGTGAAGCTTTCTTT.

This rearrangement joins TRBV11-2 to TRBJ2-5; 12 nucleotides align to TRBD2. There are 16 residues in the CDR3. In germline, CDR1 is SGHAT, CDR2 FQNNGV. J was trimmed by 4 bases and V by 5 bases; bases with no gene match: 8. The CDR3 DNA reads TGTGCCAGCAGCCAGACTAGCGGGGGACGACGAGAGACCCAGTACTTC. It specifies CASSQTSGGRRETQYF.

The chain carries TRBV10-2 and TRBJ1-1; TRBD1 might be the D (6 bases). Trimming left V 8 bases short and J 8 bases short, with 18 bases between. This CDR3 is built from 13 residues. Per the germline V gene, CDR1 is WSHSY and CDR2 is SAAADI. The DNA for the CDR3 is TGCGCCAGCTTACAGGGAGCTGACGACGAAGCTTTCTTT. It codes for CASLQGADDEAFF.